One sample yielded the 11 T cell receptor beta chains listed below, sequenced in a study of response to subunit inactivated influenza vaccine (dated by TCRdb to 2017 to 2018). Libraries were made using RT-PCR. The sequencing machine was an Illumina HiSeq 2500. TCRdb reprocessed the public reads (quality trimming at Q25 with fastp, clone calling with MiXCR) and kept in-frame beta chains. Duplicate CDR3 protein sequences are folded into a single record with the most common DNA and genes. The sample includes around 520,000 distinct CDR3 sequences, with 12% observed a single time. Together, the top ten hold about a tenth of the sample. The material sequenced was PBMCs from blood, taken on the day of vaccination. These receptors originate from a man aged 50 to 60 who received an inactivated influenza vaccine. Donor details come from another sample of the same person, matched by shared clones.

The chain links TRBV3-1 to TRBJ1-5; possibly TRBD1 for D (6 bases). Per germline, CDR1 LGHDT and CDR2 YNNKEL (reference sequence). The CDR3 covers 13 residues. V was cut by 5 bases and J by 15 bases, with 20 bases left in between. CDR3 sequence (DNA): TGTGCCAGCAGCAGCCGGGGGGGGGCGGATCGGCATTTT. Translation: CASSSRGGADRHF.

This clonotype appeared a few times. J is TRBJ2-1 and V is TRBV4-2; no clear D. In germline, CDR1 is LGHNA, CDR2 YNFKEQ. The CDR3 consists of 12 residues. The ends were cut back, 3 bases at V and 8 bases at J, with 8 bases in the middle. CDR3 nucleotides: TGTGCCAGCAGCCAGGCTTTGCATGAGCAGTTCTTC. Translated, it gives CASSQALHEQFF.

The gene calls are TRBV11-2 and TRBJ2-3, with 13 bases fitting TRBD2. Germline CDR1 SGHAT, CDR2 FQNNGV. Trimming removed 4 bases from V and 2 bases from J; junction bases left unmatched: 3. The CDR3 is 16 amino acids. The CDR3 DNA reads TGTGCCAGCAGCTCGACTAGCGGGGGGCTCACAGATACGCAGTATTTT. Its protein is CASSSTSGGLTDTQYF.

This clonotype has at least ten counts. The rearrangement joins TRBV24-1 to TRBJ2-2; D possibly corresponds to TRBD2 (5 bases). This CDR3 spans 14 amino acids. Germline loops: CDR1 KGHDR, CDR2 SFDVKD. The germline V and J ends were trimmed by 1 base and 5 bases, with 7 bases remaining between them. In nucleotides, the CDR3 is TGTGCCACCAGTGATTTACGGGATACCGGGGAGCTGTTTTTT. Amino acids: CATSDLRDTGELFF.

The chain links TRBV14 to TRBJ1-2; D gene unclear. The CDR3 contains 13 residues. The V end lost 2 bases, the J end lost 5 bases, and 9 bases lay between the germline ends. CDR1 and CDR2 from the germline V gene are SGHDN and FVKESK. This CDR3 reads CASSQQFDYGYTF. The DNA of the CDR3 is TGTGCCAGCAGCCAACAATTCGATTATGGCTACACCTTC.

This clonotype was seen only a few times. This sequence joins TRBV11-2 and TRBJ1-1; D unclear. V was pared by 6 bases and J by 2 bases, with 22 bases between. The CDR3 consists of 17 residues. Looked up from germline, CDR1 is SGHAT and CDR2 is FQNNGV. DNA of the CDR3: TGTGCCAGCAGAGCGAATTTTCGCGACGACCCTAACACTGAAGCTTTCTTT. Protein sequence: CASRANFRDDPNTEAFF.

This clonotype has a count of ten or more. The chain employs TRBV2 and TRBJ2-1; D tentatively fits TRBD1 or TRBD2 (5 bases each). The germline V gene encodes CDR1 SNHLY and CDR2 FYNNEI. V was cut by 5 bases and J by 7 bases, with 12 bases left in between. CDR3 length equals 13 residues. This CDR3 reads CASSWLGENEQFF. The DNA of the CDR3 is TGTGCCAGCAGTTGGTTGGGGGAGAATGAGCAGTTCTTC.

This clonotype came up a few times. This chain joins TRBV12-3 or TRBV12-4 and TRBJ2-5; 7 bases are shared with TRBD2. J lost 0 bases, V lost 2 bases, and 9 bases had no gene match. The CDR3 sequence is 17 residues long. CDR3 nucleotides: TGTGCCAGCAGTTTACATTATTGGCTAGCGGACCAAGAGACCCAGTACTTC. Amino acid sequence: CASSLHYWLADQETQYF.

The chain uses TRBV29-1 and TRBJ2-3; no clear D gene. This CDR3 spans 15 amino acids. V lost 1 base to trimming and J lost 1 base, with 12 bases between them. CDR1 and CDR2 (germline): SQVTM, ANQGSEA. Here the CDR3 DNA reads TGCAGCGTTGAAGGGGGTGTAGTAGGCACAGATACGCAGTATTTT. It codes for CSVEGGVVGTDTQYF.

Only a few counts were recorded for this clonotype. The chain recombines TRBV19 with TRBJ1-1; 7 bases fit TRBD1. This CDR3 is 15 amino acids long. The V and J ends lost 3 bases and 0 bases, in that order; junction bases with no gene match: 4. In germline, CDR1 is LNHDA, CDR2 SQIVND (reference sequence). CDR3 protein: CASSMTGLMNTEAFF. The CDR3 DNA sequence: TGTGCCAGTAGTATGACAGGGCTGATGAACACTGAAGCTTTCTTT.

This clonotype came up many times. The chain joins TRBV6-1 to TRBJ2-5; possibly TRBD1 or TRBD2 for D (5 bases each). The CDR3 loop spans 14 amino acids. Deletions cut 5 bases from V and 3 bases from J, with 13 bases between. Per germline, CDR1 MNHNS and CDR2 SASEGT. This chain's CDR3 is CASSLGTNKETQYF. The CDR3 DNA sequence: TGTGCCAGCAGTCTCGGGACGAACAAAGAGACCCAGTACTTC.